The sequence of this T cell receptor beta chain was determined in a study of shared clonotypes between healthy human individuals. Points from the study as a whole: Roughly 5% of naive CD4 clonotypes were common to a few donors.

CD45RO-negative cells were positively selected for CCR7, leaving out terminally differentiated effector memory CD45RA+ cells. Note on this clone: Antigen: not known.

Original processing methods: ImmunoSEQ only sent back junction sequences with no quality scores, so filtering was done differently. TCRdb's copy holds only in-frame clones and misses some; the assay was immunoSEQ multiplex PCR. The V and J calls and clone size come from that table; D and trimming were worked out from the DNA. The data hold about 1.9 million clones, with 80% to 95% observed a single time. Germline CDR1 is MNHEY and CDR2 is SMNVEV (reference sequence). J gave up 7 bases and V 4 bases, and 10 bases lay outside the gene matches. This CDR3 has 16 amino acids. The chain links TRBV27 to TRBJ2-2; 9 bases fit TRBD2. The sequence came from a man aged 18-30 years in good health. Some clones in this sample may be carry-over from other donors' samples. Sequenced sample: naive CD8+ T cells from PBMCs. This CDR3 is CASSSRTSVDHGELFF. The CDR3 region has the DNA TGTGCCAGCAGTTCAAGGACTAGCGTGGACCACGGGGAGCTGTTTTTT.